This T cell receptor (beta chain) stems from a study of blood T cell repertoires in COVID-19. The wider study: T cells, B-cell-depleted T cells, or PBMCs supplied cDNA or gDNA.

Original handling: From reference gene primer amplification, estimates of nucleated cell counts were derived. Repertoires were generated with immunoSEQ multiplex PCR, while TCRdb's copy carries only in-frame clones and drops some. V and J calls and clone size are copied from that table; D and trimming were computed from the DNA. In the table there are approximately 300,000 clones, roughly 90% of which are singletons. With 5 bases removed from V and 1 base from J, the gap between germline ends came to 15 bases. The CDR3 is 16 amino acids. CDR1 and CDR2 (germline): LNHDA, SQIVND (reference sequence). This study enrolled people aged about 18 to 100 from around 26 US geographic areas. Clinical histories supplied by participants themselves formed the basis of cohort assignment.

The chain has TRBV19 and TRBJ1-5; TRBD1 might be the D (5 bases). This TCR came from a man aged 55 to 70 who had recovered from COVID-19. Sequencing was done on a sample of PBMCs or T cells enriched from blood (not recorded which). In nucleotides, the CDR3 is TGTGCCAGTAGTCCCTGGGGGGGAAGGAGCAATCAGCCCCAGCATTTT. Translation gives CASSPWGGRSNQPQHF.